This is a list of T cell receptor beta chains from one sample in a study of blood T cell repertoires in COVID-19. Assay used: immunoSEQ multiplex PCR; TCRdb lists only in-frame clones, some missing. This table has 250,000 or so clones, approximately 90% appearing once. The sample was PBMCs or T cells enriched from blood (not recorded which). These receptors all stem from a man aged 40-55 years who had recovered from COVID-19. Both conserved end residues are part of each CDR3. A D gene is named only where the DNA matches it firmly. The listing skips clone size in some rows; elsewhere it reads once, few, many or a size class.

D gene,clone size,J gene,V gene,CDR3 DNA,CDR3 protein
NA,NA,TRBJ1-1,TRBV6-1,TGTGCCAGCAGTGACGGCAAGCGACTGAACACTGAAGCTTTCTTT,CASSDGKRLNTEAFF
TRBD1,NA,TRBJ1-1,TRBV15,TGTGCCACCAGCGGCTCCGGGACAGGGGGTACTGAAGCTTTCTTT,CATSGSGTGGTEAFF
TRBD2,NA,TRBJ2-1,TRBV11-2,TGTGCCAGCAGCTCACAATCGATAGCGGGAGGGCTCAATGAGCAGTTCTTC,CASSSQSIAGGLNEQFF
NA,once,TRBJ1-2,TRBV28,TGTGCCAGCAGTCCGGCAGGTGGCCCCTTAGACTATGGCTACACCTTC,CASSPAGGPLDYGYTF
NA,NA,TRBJ2-7,TRBV13,TGTGCCAGCAGCTTAGTTCGGGGCTACGAGCAGTACTTC,CASSLVRGYEQYF
TRBD1,NA,TRBJ1-3,TRBV14,TGTGCCAGCAGCCAAGAAGGGGACTGGGACAGGGGCGGAAACACCATATATTTT,CASSQEGDWDRGGNTIYF
NA,NA,TRBJ1-2,TRBV6-5,TGTGCCAGCAGTATACAGGGAGCTAACTATGGCTACACCTTC,CASSIQGANYGYTF
TRBD1,few,TRBJ1-6,TRBV6-5,TGTGCCAGCAGGAGGGACAGGGGTGATTCACCCCTCCACTTT,CASRRDRGDSPLHF
NA,NA,TRBJ2-7,TRBV3-1/TRBV3-2,TGTGCCAGCAGCCGACAGGTTAGCTCCTACGAGCAGTACTTC,CASSRQVSSYEQYF
NA,NA,TRBJ2-5,TRBV10-3,TGTGCCATCAGTGAGTCCGGAGGTGAAGAGACCCAGTACTTC,CAISESGGEETQYF
TRBD1,NA,TRBJ1-5,TRBV28,TGTGCCAGCAGACGGGGACAGCATAGCAATCAGCCCCAGCATTTT,CASRRGQHSNQPQHF
TRBD1,NA,TRBJ2-1,TRBV7-8,TGTGCCAGCAGCCCCTCGGGACAGGGTGATAAGTTCTTC,CASSPSGQGDKFF
NA,NA,TRBJ1-2,TRBV28,TGTGCCAGCAGCAATCCCAGGGGTGATAGCTTTAACTATGGCTACACCTTC,CASSNPRGDSFNYGYTF
NA,NA,TRBJ2-3,TRBV24-1,TGTGCCACCAGTGATTGGGGGGACAGTTCAGATACGCAGTATTTT,CATSDWGDSSDTQYF
NA,NA,TRBJ1-2,TRBV6-5,TGTGCCAGTTCCGGGACACCATCTAGCTATGGCTACACCTTC,CASSGTPSSYGYTF
NA,NA,TRBJ1-4,TRBV7-3,TGTGCCAGCAGCTTACTCTCGGGTACTAATGAAAAACTGTTTTTT,CASSLLSGTNEKLFF
TRBD1,once,TRBJ2-7,TRBV5-1,TGCGCCAGCAGCGGGGGGACAGGAGCTCCCTACGAGCAGTACTTC,CASSGGTGAPYEQYF
TRBD1,NA,TRBJ2-7,TRBV7-8,TGTGCCAGCAGCTTGGACGAGGGGGCCAACGAGCAGTACTTC,CASSLDEGANEQYF
NA,once,TRBJ2-5,TRBV27,TGTGCCAGCAGTTTGCAGGGAACGGCTCCGAAGACCCAGTACTTC,CASSLQGTAPKTQYF
NA,NA,TRBJ1-5,TRBV5-1,TGCGCCAGCAGCATCACAGGTGGGGATCAGCCCCAGCATTTT,CASSITGGDQPQHF
NA,NA,TRBJ2-3,TRBV7-9,TGTGCCAGCAGCCCGGCGCTAGGGCGGGACACAGATACGCAGTATTTT,CASSPALGRDTDTQYF
NA,once,TRBJ1-1,TRBV5-1,TGCGCCAGCAGCTTGGCTTCCCAGGTGGGCACTGAAGCTTTCTTT,CASSLASQVGTEAFF
NA,NA,TRBJ1-3,TRBV5-1,TGCGCCAGCAGCATCGCGCCAGGGGTCTCTAGCGGAAACACCATATATTTT,CASSIAPGVSSGNTIYF
TRBD1,NA,TRBJ1-1,TRBV6-5,TGTGCCAGCAGTTACGACAGGGACACTGAAGCTTTCTTT,CASSYDRDTEAFF
TRBD1,NA,TRBJ1-5,TRBV7-9,TGTGCCAGCAGCTCGGGGACAGGGATGAGCAATCAGCCCCAGCATTTT,CASSSGTGMSNQPQHF
NA,NA,TRBJ2-5,TRBV2,TGTGCCAGCAGTGAACTGGTCGGTTCCCAAGAGACCCAGTACTTC,CASSELVGSQETQYF
TRBD2,NA,TRBJ2-1,TRBV7-9,TGTGCCAGCAGCACGACTAGCGGGAGCCGTAATGAGCAGTTCTTC,CASSTTSGSRNEQFF
NA,NA,TRBJ1-2,TRBV3-1/TRBV3-2,TGTGCCAGCAGCCAAGGGGCAGGAGGGTTGGTCTACACCTTC,CASSQGAGGLVYTF
TRBD1,NA,TRBJ1-2,TRBV30,TGTGCCTGGGGACAGGGGGCTGGCTACACCTTC,CAWGQGAGYTF
TRBD1,NA,TRBJ2-5,TRBV14,TGTGCCAGCAGCCAACTAACCGGGACAGGGGTATCAGGGGAGTTGGAGACCCAGTACTTC,CASSQLTGTGVSGELETQYF
NA,NA,TRBJ2-1,TRBV6-2/TRBV6-3,TGTGCCAGCAGTTACCTTCTCGACAGGAGCTCCTACAATGAGCAGTTCTTC,CASSYLLDRSSYNEQFF
TRBD1,NA,TRBJ1-2,TRBV3-1/TRBV3-2,TGTGCCAGCAGCCACCTCAGGACAGGGCTCGGCTATGGCTACACCTTC,CASSHLRTGLGYGYTF
TRBD1,NA,TRBJ2-7,TRBV29-1,TGCAGCGTTGCAGGGGGAGTTAGCTCCTACGAGCAGTACTTC,CSVAGGVSSYEQYF
NA,NA,TRBJ1-3,TRBV29-1,TGCAGCGTCGATGACAGTCCCGGAAACACCATATATTTT,CSVDDSPGNTIYF
TRBD2,NA,TRBJ2-1,TRBV28,TGTGCCAGCAGTGGGCGAGCGGGAGGGCCCTACAATGAGCAGTTCTTC,CASSGRAGGPYNEQFF
TRBD2,NA,TRBJ2-7,TRBV30,TGTGCCTGGAGTGTTAAAACCAGCGGGACGTTCGAGCAGTACTTC,CAWSVKTSGTFEQYF